The rows below give T cell receptor beta chains drawn from one sample of a study of regulatory T cells in long-lasting Graves disease. MiXCR, applied by TCRdb to the multiplex PCR reads, yields one record per CDR3 protein. Among about 470,000 distinct CDR3 sequences listed, 20% to 25% were seen once. The sample consisted of peripheral blood mononuclear cells (PBMCs), taken when the disease was refractory, from a patient treated with antithyroid drugs. The receptors here all came from a female donor with Graves disease. CDR3s include the opening cysteine and the closing phenylalanine or tryptophan. Fields, in order: J gene, V gene, CDR3 protein.

J: TRBJ2-7
V: TRBV20-1
CDR3: CSLTDRGLPRVPYEQYF

J: TRBJ2-3
V: TRBV7-9
CDR3: CASSAGTSADTQYF

J: TRBJ1-4
V: TRBV2
CDR3: CASSGFGWANEKLFF

J: TRBJ1-1
V: TRBV15
CDR3: CATSGRGELPEAFF

J: TRBJ1-3
V: TRBV30
CDR3: CASPDPSGNTIYF

J: TRBJ1-3
V: TRBV6-1
CDR3: CASTDGPSSGNTIYF

J: TRBJ2-1
V: TRBV6-2/TRBV6-3
CDR3: CASSGAGDEQFF

J: TRBJ1-1
V: TRBV2
CDR3: CASSDLGTLNTEAFF

J: TRBJ2-7
V: TRBV5-1
CDR3: CASSLYQPGQGGEQYF

J: TRBJ2-2
V: TRBV7-2
CDR3: CASSLRQAGDAGELFF

J: TRBJ2-2
V: TRBV5-5
CDR3: CYRRRTGELFF

J: TRBJ1-1
V: TRBV4-1
CDR3: CASSHSRGKGTEAFF

J: TRBJ1-1
V: TRBV2
CDR3: CASSHYSDRGNTEAFF

J: TRBJ2-5
V: TRBV12-3/TRBV12-4
CDR3: CASSFRGREETQYF

J: TRBJ2-2
V: TRBV7-2
CDR3: CASSSDWGITGELFF

J: TRBJ2-5
V: TRBV3-1
CDR3: CASSQEGIKETQYF

J: TRBJ1-1
V: TRBV15
CDR3: CATSRESGFARGTEAFF

J: TRBJ2-7
V: TRBV7-2
CDR3: CASSSPGLAGVNRNEQYF

J: TRBJ2-4
V: TRBV29-1
CDR3: CSVVGGSAKNIQYF

J: TRBJ2-7
V: TRBV28
CDR3: CASSLSGRGLDEQYF